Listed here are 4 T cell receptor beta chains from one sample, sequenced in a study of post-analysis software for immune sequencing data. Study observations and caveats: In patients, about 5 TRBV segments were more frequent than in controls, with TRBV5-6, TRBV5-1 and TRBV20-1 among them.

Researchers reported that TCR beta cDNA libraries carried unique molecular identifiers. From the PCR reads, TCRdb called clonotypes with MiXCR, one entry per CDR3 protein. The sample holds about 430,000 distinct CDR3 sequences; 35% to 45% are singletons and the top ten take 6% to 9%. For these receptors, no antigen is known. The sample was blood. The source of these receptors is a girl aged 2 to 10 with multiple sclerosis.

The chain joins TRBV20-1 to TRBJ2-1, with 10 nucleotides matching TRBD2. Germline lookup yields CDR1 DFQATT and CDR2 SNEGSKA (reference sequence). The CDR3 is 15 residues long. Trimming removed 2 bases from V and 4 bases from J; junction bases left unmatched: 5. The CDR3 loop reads CSARRAGGLYNEQFF. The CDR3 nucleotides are TGCAGTGCTAGACGAGCGGGGGGGCTTTACAATGAGCAGTTCTTC.

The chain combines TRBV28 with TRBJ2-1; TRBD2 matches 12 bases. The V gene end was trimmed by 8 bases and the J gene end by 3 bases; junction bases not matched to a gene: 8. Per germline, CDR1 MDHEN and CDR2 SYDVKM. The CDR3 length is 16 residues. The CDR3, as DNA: TGTGCCAGCCTAGACAGGGGACTAGCGGGCTACAATGAGCAGTTCTTC. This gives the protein CASLDRGLAGYNEQFF.

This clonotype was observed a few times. The CDR3 region is CASSRQKAEAFF. CDR3 nucleotides: TGTGCCAGCTCCAGGCAAAAGGCTGAAGCTTTCTTT. The chain recombines TRBV11-2 with TRBJ1-1; D remains unclear. CDR1 and CDR2 (germline): SGHAT, FQNNGV. The CDR3 is 12 residues long. The V gene lost 8 bases and the J gene lost 6 bases, with 13 bases spanning the gap.

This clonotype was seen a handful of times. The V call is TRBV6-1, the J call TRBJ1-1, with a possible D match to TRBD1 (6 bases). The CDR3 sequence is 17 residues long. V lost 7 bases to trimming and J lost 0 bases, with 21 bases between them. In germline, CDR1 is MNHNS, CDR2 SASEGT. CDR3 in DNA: TGTGCCAGCAAAAGGGGGAGGGGCGCTAGGATGAACACTGAAGCTTTCTTT. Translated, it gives CASKRGRGARMNTEAFF.